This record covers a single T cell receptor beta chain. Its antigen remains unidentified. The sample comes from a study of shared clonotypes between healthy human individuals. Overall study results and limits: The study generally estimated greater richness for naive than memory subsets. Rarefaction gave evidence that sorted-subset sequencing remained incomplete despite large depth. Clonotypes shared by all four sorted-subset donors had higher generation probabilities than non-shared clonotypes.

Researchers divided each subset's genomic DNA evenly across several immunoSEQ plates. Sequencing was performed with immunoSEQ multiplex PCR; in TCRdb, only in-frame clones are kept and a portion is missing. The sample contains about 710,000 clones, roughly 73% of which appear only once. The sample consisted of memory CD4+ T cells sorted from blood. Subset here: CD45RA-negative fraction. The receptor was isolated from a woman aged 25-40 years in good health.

The CDR3 nucleotides are TGTGCCATCAGCGCAGGAATTGAGACAGATACGCAGTATTTT. This sequence encodes CAISAGIETDTQYF. The chain has TRBV10-3 and TRBJ2-3; D unresolved. Trimming cost V 6 bases and J 3 bases, with 13 bases left between them. The CDR3 has 14 amino acids. Per the germline V gene, CDR1 is ENHRY and CDR2 is SYGVKD.